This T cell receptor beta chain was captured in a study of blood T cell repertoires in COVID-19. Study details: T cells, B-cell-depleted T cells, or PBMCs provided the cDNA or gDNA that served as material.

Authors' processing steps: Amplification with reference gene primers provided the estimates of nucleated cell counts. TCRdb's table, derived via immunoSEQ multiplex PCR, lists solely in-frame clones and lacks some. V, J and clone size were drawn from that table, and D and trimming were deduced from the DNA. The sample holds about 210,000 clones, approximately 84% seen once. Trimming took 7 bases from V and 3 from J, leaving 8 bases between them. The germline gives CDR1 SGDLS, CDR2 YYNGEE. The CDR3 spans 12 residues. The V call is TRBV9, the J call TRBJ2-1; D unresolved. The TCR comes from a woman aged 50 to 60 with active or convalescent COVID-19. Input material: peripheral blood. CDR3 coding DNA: TGTGCCAGCGGGCACGTCTACAATGAGCAGTTCTTC. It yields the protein CASGHVYNEQFF.